The rows below give T cell receptor beta chains drawn from one sample of a study of cytomegalovirus exposure and HLA in healthy donors. This table comes from immunoSEQ multiplex PCR, and its TCRdb copy is limited to in-frame clones, with some not included. The sample lists some 210,000 clones, around four fifths occurring once. Sequenced input: PBMCs. The source is a woman younger than 35 in good health and CMV-seronegative. The CDR3 runs from the conserved cysteine through the conserved F or W. A D gene is named only where the DNA matches it firmly. Size tells how often a clone was seen (once, few, many) or the class of an expanded clone, and some rows leave it out.

CDR3	DNA	length	V	J	size	D
CASSVDGGATHATNEKLFF	TGTGCCAGCAGCGTAGATGGAGGGGCCACTCATGCAACTAATGAAAAACTGTTTTTT	19	TRBV9	TRBJ1-4	-	-
CASSLGGRALYEQYF	TGTGCCAGCAGTTTAGGCGGGAGGGCCCTCTACGAGCAGTACTTC	15	TRBV28	TRBJ2-7	-	TRBD2
CASSLRASGQETQYF	TGCGCCAGCAGCTTGAGGGCTAGCGGCCAAGAGACCCAGTACTTC	15	TRBV5-1	TRBJ2-5	-	TRBD2
CSVETGTGGWREQYF	TGCAGCGTCGAGACCGGGACAGGGGGCTGGAGGGAGCAGTACTTC	15	TRBV29-1	TRBJ2-7	-	TRBD1
CASRLGCYEQYF	TGTGCAAGTCGCTTAGGTTGTTACGAGCAGTACTTC	12	TRBV12-2	TRBJ2-7	-	-
CASSYSGEGTEAFF	TGTGCCAGCAGTTACTCTGGGGAGGGGACTGAAGCTTTCTTT	14	TRBV6-6	TRBJ1-1	-	-
CASSSIAGERQETQYF	TGTGCCAGCAGTTCAATAGCGGGAGAGCGGCAAGAGACCCAGTACTTC	16	TRBV27	TRBJ2-5	-	TRBD2
CASSMLARGYTF	TGTGCCAGTAGTATGCTGGCTCGGGGCTACACCTTC	12	TRBV19	TRBJ1-2	-	-
CASSETGYGYTF	TGTGCCAGCAGTGAGACAGGCTATGGCTACACCTTC	12	TRBV6-1	TRBJ1-2	once	-
CASSLEWGEGSEAFF	TGCGCCAGCAGCTTGGAGTGGGGGGAAGGATCTGAAGCTTTCTTT	15	TRBV5-1	TRBJ1-1	-	-
CASSWRANTEAFF	TGTGCCAGCAGTTGGAGGGCGAACACTGAAGCTTTCTTT	13	TRBV25-1	TRBJ1-1	-	-
CASRTGWMNTEAFF	TGCGCCAGCAGGACAGGATGGATGAACACTGAAGCTTTCTTT	14	TRBV4-1	TRBJ1-1	-	-
CASSEVWGSNTEAFF	TGTGCCAGCAGTGAAGTTTGGGGGTCGAACACTGAAGCTTTCTTT	15	TRBV6-1	TRBJ1-1	few	-
CASSGGFNYGYTF	TGTGCCAGCAGCGGTGGGTTTAACTATGGCTACACCTTC	13	TRBV9	TRBJ1-2	many	-
CASSSGLAGDAAQYF	TGTGCCAGCAGTTCCGGACTAGCGGGAGATGCAGCCCAGTACTTC	15	TRBV6-6	TRBJ2-5	-	TRBD2
CASSSGTSGNNEQFF	TGTGCCAGTTCTTCCGGGACTAGCGGTAACAATGAGCAGTTCTTC	15	TRBV19	TRBJ2-1	-	TRBD2
CASSQPGIAGYNEQFF	TGTGCCAGCAGCCAGCCCGGGATAGCGGGATACAATGAGCAGTTCTTC	16	TRBV9	TRBJ2-1	-	TRBD2
CAWSGGRGTDTQYF	TGTGCCTGGAGTGGCGGGAGGGGGACAGATACGCAGTATTTT	14	TRBV30	TRBJ2-3	-	TRBD2
CASTRLGGNTGELFF	TGTGCCAGCACTAGGCTCGGGGGGAACACCGGGGAGCTGTTTTTT	15	TRBV27	TRBJ2-2	-	-
CASSPSPRIDRGNEQFF	TGCGCCAGCAGCCCCTCGCCCCGGATCGATAGGGGCAATGAGCAGTTCTTC	17	TRBV5-1	TRBJ2-1	-	-
CASSDRSSYEQYF	TGTGCCAGCAGTGACAGGTCCTCCTACGAGCAGTACTTC	13	TRBV5-6	TRBJ2-7	few	-
CASSDHAGAAYEQYF	TGTGCCAGCAGTGACCATGCTGGGGCGGCCTACGAGCAGTACTTC	15	TRBV6-1	TRBJ2-7	-	-
CASHGPPPSTDTQYF	TGTGCCAGCCATGGACCCCCACCCAGCACAGATACGCAGTATTTT	15	TRBV2	TRBJ2-3	-	-
CAWSLMRSGELFF	TGTGCCTGGAGTCTCATGAGGTCCGGGGAGCTGTTTTTT	13	TRBV30	TRBJ2-2	few	-
CASSPQTGPTYGYTF	TGTGCCAGCAGTCCCCAAACCGGTCCGACCTATGGCTACACCTTC	15	TRBV27	TRBJ1-2	-	-
CATSGLNGRDQPQHF	TGTGCCACCAGCGGCCTTAACGGTAGGGACCAGCCCCAGCATTTT	15	TRBV15	TRBJ1-5	-	-
CASSLAGGADTF	TGCGCCAGCAGCTTGGCGGGGGGCGCGGACACCTTC	12	TRBV5-1	TRBJ1-2	-	-
CASAGQANQPQHF	TGTGCCAGCGCTGGACAGGCTAATCAGCCCCAGCATTTT	13	TRBV6-1	TRBJ1-5	-	TRBD1
CASSWTSGYNEQFF	TGTGCCAGCAGTTGGACTAGCGGATACAATGAGCAGTTCTTC	14	TRBV2	TRBJ2-1	-	TRBD2
CASTRLYNEQFF	TGTGCCAGCACTAGACTTTACAATGAGCAGTTCTTC	12	TRBV2	TRBJ2-1	-	-
CASSVDEGAYNEQFF	TGTGCCAGCAGCGTAGACGAGGGGGCCTACAATGAGCAGTTCTTC	15	TRBV9	TRBJ2-1	once	-
CASRQNPSTDTQYF	TGTGCCAGCAGACAGAACCCTAGCACAGATACGCAGTATTTT	14	TRBV5-6	TRBJ2-3	-	-
CASSPPGNQPQHF	TGTGCCAGCTCACCACCGGGGAATCAGCCCCAGCATTTT	13	TRBV18	TRBJ1-5	-	-
CASTQRTSQRETQYF	TGTGCCAGCACCCAACGGACTAGCCAGAGAGAGACCCAGTACTTC	15	TRBV5-4	TRBJ2-5	-	TRBD2
CASSYSGQGHSEQYF	TGTGCCAGCAGTTACTCGGGACAGGGGCATTCTGAGCAGTACTTC	15	TRBV6-6	TRBJ2-7	-	TRBD1
CASSPDRGVGSPLHF	TGTGCCAGCAGCCCGGACAGGGGAGTAGGTTCACCCCTCCACTTT	15	TRBV9	TRBJ1-6	once	TRBD1
CASRPTGGSYEQYF	TGTGCCAGCAGGCCCACTGGGGGGTCCTACGAGCAGTACTTC	14	TRBV5-4	TRBJ2-7	-	-
CASSLAGMAQPQHF	TGTGCCAGCAGCTTAGCTGGGATGGCTCAGCCCCAGCATTTT	14	TRBV7-2	TRBJ1-5	few	-
CASSLTSRGYEQYF	TGCGCCAGCAGCTTGACGTCGAGGGGCTACGAGCAGTACTTC	14	TRBV5-1	TRBJ2-7	-	-
CASSRPYRRGSSYEQYF	TGTGCCAGCAGCAGGCCCTACAGGAGGGGAAGCTCCTACGAGCAGTACTTC	17	TRBV5-8	TRBJ2-7	once	-
CASSAGQGLRAFF	TGTGCCAGCAGTGCGGGACAGGGGCTCCGAGCTTTCTTT	13	TRBV27	TRBJ1-1	-	TRBD1
CASTPAGLRTEAFF	TGTGCCAGCACTCCTGCAGGGTTGAGAACTGAAGCTTTCTTT	14	TRBV28	TRBJ1-1	-	-
CASLREGPETQYF	TGTGCCAGCCTTCGGGAGGGGCCAGAGACCCAGTACTTC	13	TRBV2	TRBJ2-5	-	TRBD2
CASSLGQGSQPQHF	TGCGCCAGCAGCTTGGGGCAGGGGAGTCAGCCCCAGCATTTT	14	TRBV5-1	TRBJ1-5	-	-
CASSQAPFEGRSIYF	TGTGCCAGCAGCCAAGCCCCCTTCGAAGGACGTTCCATATATTTT	15	TRBV14	TRBJ1-3	-	-
CASSSNRGNEKLFF	TGTGCCAGCAGCTCCAACAGGGGGAATGAAAAACTGTTTTTT	14	TRBV6-5	TRBJ1-4	-	TRBD1
CACPRNAGANYGYTF	TGTGCCTGCCCCCGAAACGCGGGAGCTAACTATGGCTACACCTTC	15	TRBV30	TRBJ1-2	-	-
CASSFSSRSSTDTQYF	TGCGCCAGCAGCTTTAGCTCCAGATCCTCCACAGATACGCAGTATTTT	16	TRBV5-1	TRBJ2-3	-	-
CASSSGGWEEQYF	TGCGCCAGCAGCTCCGGGGGCTGGGAGGAGCAGTACTTC	13	TRBV5-1	TRBJ2-7	-	-
CASSRGTGGNTGELFF	TGTGCCAGCAGCCGAGGAACAGGGGGCAACACCGGGGAGCTGTTTTTT	16	TRBV5-6	TRBJ2-2	-	TRBD1
CASSQDLGGTRYGYTF	TGCGCCAGCAGCCAAGATCTTGGAGGGACGCGTTATGGCTACACCTTC	16	TRBV4-1	TRBJ1-2	-	-
CASRRGTVSSTDTQYF	TGTGCCAGCAGGCGAGGGACAGTGTCTAGCACAGATACGCAGTATTTT	16	TRBV2	TRBJ2-3	-	TRBD1
CASSIAPTGTDTQYF	TGTGCCAGTAGTATAGCCCCGACAGGCACAGATACGCAGTATTTT	15	TRBV19	TRBJ2-3	-	-
CASGLEGGEAFF	TGTGCTAGTGGTTTGGAGGGAGGTGAAGCTTTCTTT	12	TRBV12-5	TRBJ1-1	-	-
CASSLGLVLDSYEQYF	TGTGCCAGCAGCTTGGGACTAGTCCTCGACTCCTACGAGCAGTACTTC	16	TRBV11-3	TRBJ2-7	-	TRBD2
CASSLEAGYGYTF	TGTGCCAGCAGCTTGGAGGCAGGCTATGGCTACACCTTC	13	TRBV5-4	TRBJ1-2	-	-
CASSLVGTYEQYF	TGTGCCAGCAGTTTGGTCGGAACCTACGAGCAGTACTTC	13	TRBV27	TRBJ2-7	-	-
CASSLSGQYLSGNTIYF	TGTGCCAGCAGCCTGAGTGGACAGTACCTCTCTGGAAACACCATATATTTT	17	TRBV5-8	TRBJ1-3	-	-
CASSGQGNLLNTEAFF	TGTGCCAGCAGTGGCCAGGGGAACCTATTGAACACTGAAGCTTTCTTT	16	TRBV6-1	TRBJ1-1	-	-